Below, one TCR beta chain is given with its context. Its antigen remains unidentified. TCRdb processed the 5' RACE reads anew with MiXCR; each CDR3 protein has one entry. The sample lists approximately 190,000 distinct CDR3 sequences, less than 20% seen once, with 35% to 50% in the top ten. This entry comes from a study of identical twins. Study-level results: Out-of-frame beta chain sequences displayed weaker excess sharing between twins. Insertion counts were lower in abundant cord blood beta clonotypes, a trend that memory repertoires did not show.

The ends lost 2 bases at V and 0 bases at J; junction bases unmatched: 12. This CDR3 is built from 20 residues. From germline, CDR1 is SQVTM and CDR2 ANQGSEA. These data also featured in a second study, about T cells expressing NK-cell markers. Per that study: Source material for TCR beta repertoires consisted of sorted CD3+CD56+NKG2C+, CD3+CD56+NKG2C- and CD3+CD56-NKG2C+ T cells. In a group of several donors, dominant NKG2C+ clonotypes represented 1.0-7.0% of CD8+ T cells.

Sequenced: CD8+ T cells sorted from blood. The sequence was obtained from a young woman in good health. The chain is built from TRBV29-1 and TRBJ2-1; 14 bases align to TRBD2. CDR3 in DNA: TGCAGCGTTGAAATCGGACTAGCGGGGGGCAAAGGCCACTCCTACAATGAGCAGTTCTTC. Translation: CSVEIGLAGGKGHSYNEQFF.